This T cell receptor (beta chain) emerged from a study of OX40 agonist ivuxolimab in advanced cancers. Overall study: With ivuxolimab, an agonistic anti-OX40 (CD134) antibody, patients were treated.

Sequencing used immunoSEQ multiplex PCR; TCRdb keeps in-frame clones, though not all of them. In the table there are 80,000 to 95,000 clones, 70% to 90% of which are singletons. The source material was CD4+ or CD8+ T cells sorted from blood, sampled in a trial of the OX40 agonist ivuxolimab. The clonotype comes from an adult with an advanced solid tumor such as melanoma, head and neck, liver or kidney cancer.

The chain's CDR3 is CASSIWAGGTGELFF. In DNA form, the CDR3 reads TGTGCCAGTAGTATTTGGGCTGGGGGGACCGGGGAGCTGTTTTTT. V and J are TRBV19 and TRBJ2-2; perhaps TRBD2 as D (6 bases). V was clipped by 3 bases and J by 5 bases, with 13 bases between them. Germline V gives CDR1 LNHDA, CDR2 SQIVND (reference sequence). The CDR3 consists of 15 residues.